The 24 T cell receptor beta chains given below trace back to one sample, sequenced in a study of shared clonotypes between healthy human individuals. The repertoire was sequenced with immunoSEQ multiplex PCR; TCRdb's copy has only in-frame clones and lacks some. Here the sample spans 850,000 to 1,200,000 clones, about 77% being singletons. The material sequenced was memory CD4+ T cells sorted from blood. The subset: CD45RA-negative fraction. The receptors were gathered from a man between 18 and 29 years old in good health.

The genes are TRBV5-4 and TRBJ1-1; D is unclear. Trimming removed 4 bases from V and 0 bases from J, with 10 bases in between. CDR1 SGHNT and CDR2 YYREEE come from the germline V gene (reference sequence). The CDR3 is 14 amino acids. CDR3 amino acids: CASSPTYLNTEAFF. The CDR3, as DNA: TGTGCCAGCAGCCCGACCTACCTGAACACTGAAGCTTTCTTT. Filled out from reference TRBV5-4 and TRBJ1-1, the complete variable domain reads ETGVTQSPTHLIKTRGQQVTLRCSSQSGHNTVSWYQQALGQGPQFIFQYYREEENGRGNFPPRFSGLQFPNYSSELNVNALELDDSALYLCASSPTYLNTEAFFGQGTRLTVV.

The gene calls are TRBV5-6 and TRBJ1-6, with TRBD1 identical over 9 bases. Germline V gene lookup returns CDR1 SGHDT and CDR2 YYEEEE. The CDR3 extends over 16 amino acids. V shed 2 bases and J 9 bases; nucleotides not matched to a gene: 9. The CDR3 DNA sequence: TGTGCCAGCAGCTTTACAGGGACAGGGTACACTTCACCCCTCCACTTT. It is translated as CASSFTGTGYTSPLHF. Full variable domain (missing parts from reference TRBV5-6 and TRBJ1-6): DAGVTQSPTHLIKTRGQQVTLRCSPKSGHDTVSWYQQALGQGPQFIFQYYEEEERQRGNFPDRFSGHQFPNYSSELNVNALLLGDSALYLCASSFTGTGYTSPLHFGNGTRLTVT.

The genes are TRBV11-1 and TRBJ2-5; D gene ambiguous. Per the germline V gene, CDR1 is SGHAT and CDR2 is FQDESV (reference sequence). The CDR3 is made up of 13 amino acids. V lost 6 bases and J lost 0, with 8 bases in between. The CDR3 loop reads CASRRQNQETQYF. The CDR3 bases are TGTGCCAGCAGGCGTCAAAACCAAGAGACCCAGTACTTC.

The J gene is TRBJ1-1, the V gene TRBV5-1; D uncertain. Trimming cost V 4 bases and J 1 base, with 11 bases left between them. CDR3 length: 14 residues. CDR1 is SGHRS, CDR2 YFSETQ, per germline. The CDR3 bases are TGCGCCAGCAGCCGGGAATGGACGAACACTGAAGCTTTCTTT. This sequence encodes CASSREWTNTEAFF.

The chain has TRBV28 and TRBJ2-7; D call uncertain. The CDR3 consists of 17 residues. The germline CDR1 and CDR2 sequences are MDHEN and SYDVKM. The V end was cut by 4 bases, the J end by 5 bases, with 24 bases between. The CDR3 coding sequence is TGTGCCAGCAGTTCTACAATCTGGGGTGCGGTGATGAACGAGCAGTACTTC. Protein product: CASSSTIWGAVMNEQYF.

This sequence joins TRBV2 and TRBJ2-2; a possible D gene is TRBD2 (7 bases). This CDR3 comprises 16 residues. With 3 bases removed from V and 4 bases from J, the gap between germline ends came to 15 bases. The germline V gene has CDR1 SNHLY and CDR2 FYNNEI. This CDR3 is CASSDYGGPSTGELFF. The CDR3 DNA reads TGTGCCAGCAGTGACTACGGGGGGCCTAGCACCGGGGAGCTGTTTTTT.

The chain uses TRBV30 and TRBJ1-4, with D uncertain. The CDR3 runs to 17 residues. Trimming shortened V by 3 bases and J by 6 bases, and 23 bases separated the two germline ends. Germline loops: CDR1 GTSNPN, CDR2 SVGIG (reference sequence). The CDR3 region has the DNA TGTGCCTGGAGCCCATTGCTTTTCCGGAGGTCGGATGAAAAACTGTTTTTT. Translated, it gives CAWSPLLFRRSDEKLFF.

The CDR3 here is CASSGGTTGFRNTIYF. CDR3 DNA: TGTGCCAGCAGTGGGGGGACGACAGGGTTTCGGAACACCATATATTTT. The gene calls are TRBV9 and TRBJ1-3; TRBD1 matches at 7 bases. After removal of 5 bases from V and 7 bases from J, the junction contained 15 bases not matched to a gene. The CDR3 is 16 amino acids. The germline V gene encodes CDR1 SGDLS and CDR2 YYNGEE.

The gene calls are TRBV2 and TRBJ2-2; 7 bases match TRBD1. The J segment lost 8 bases and the V segment lost 6 bases, leaving 3 bases of the junction unmatched. The germline V gene encodes CDR1 SNHLY and CDR2 FYNNEI. This CDR3 region has 12 residues. CDR3 loop: CASRQTGGELFF. The CDR3 DNA is TGTGCCAGCAGACAGACAGGGGGGGAGCTGTTTTTT. Together with reference TRBV2 and TRBJ2-2, the CDR3 gives the full variable domain: EPEVTQTPSHQVTQMGQEVILRCVPISNHLYFYWYRQILGQKVEFLVSFYNNEISEKSEIFDDQFSVERPDGSNFTLKIRSTKLEDSAMYFCASRQTGGELFFGEGSRLTVL.

This chain links TRBV19 with TRBJ2-7, with TRBD1 identical over 9 bases. Germline CDR1 reads LNHDA; CDR2 reads SQIVND (reference sequence). This CDR3 is built from 15 residues. Trimming at V came to 4 bases and at J to 3 bases, leaving 7 bases not matched to a gene. The CDR3 bases are TGTGCCAGTAGTAAATCCGGGACAGGGATCTACGAGCAGTACTTC. Amino acids: CASSKSGTGIYEQYF.

The sample holds a few counts of this clone. This chain links TRBV19 with TRBJ2-2, with 14 bases matching TRBD2. Germline V gives CDR1 LNHDA, CDR2 SQIVND (reference sequence). CDR3 size: 17 residues. The ends lost 4 bases at V and 5 bases at J; junction bases unmatched: 6. The CDR3 DNA sequence: TGTGCCAGTAGTAGACTAGCGGGAGGGTATGGGACCGGGGAGCTGTTTTTT. Encoded protein: CASSRLAGGYGTGELFF.

On this clone itself: Different DNA sequences within this sample yield the same CDR3. The rearrangement uses TRBV2 and TRBJ2-3, with D perhaps matching TRBD1 or TRBD2 (5 bases each). The V end lost 5 bases, the J end lost 0 bases, and 6 bases lay between the germline ends. The CDR3 runs to 13 residues. The germline gives CDR1 SNHLY, CDR2 FYNNEI. DNA of the CDR3: TGTGCCAGCAGTCGGGACAGCACAGATACGCAGTATTTT. Protein: CASSRDSTDTQYF.

Note on this clone: Other DNA variants within this sample encode the same CDR3. The chain joins TRBV5-6 to TRBJ1-1; D is possibly TRBD1 (6 bases). Germline-derived CDR1 and CDR2 are SGHDT and YYEEEE. The V end was cut by 0 bases, the J end by 0 bases, with 9 bases between. CDR3 length: 15 amino acids. The CDR3 sequence: CASSLGQVMNTEAFF. The CDR3 nucleotides are TGTGCCAGCAGCTTGGGACAGGTAATGAACACTGAAGCTTTCTTT.

The chain has TRBV27 and TRBJ2-1, with D perhaps TRBD2 (5 bases). Germline V gene lookup returns CDR1 MNHEY and CDR2 SMNVEV (reference sequence). The V and J ends lost 6 bases and 0 bases respectively, with 15 bases between them. The CDR3 covers 16 residues. In DNA form, the CDR3 reads TGTGCCAGCAGACCTACTAGGGTGAGCTCCTACAATGAGCAGTTCTTC. Protein product: CASRPTRVSSYNEQFF.

V and J are TRBV9 and TRBJ2-3; D unclear. This CDR3 contains 15 residues. The germline CDR1 and CDR2 sequences are SGDLS and YYNGEE. V lost 0 bases and J lost 4, with 12 bases in between. The CDR3 DNA sequence: TGTGCCAGCAGCGTAGCCGAAGGTCGGGCAGATACGCAGTATTTT. Its protein is CASSVAEGRADTQYF.

In this sample, this clone turned up once. The CDR3 coding sequence is TGTGCCAGCAGTGGCCCAGGGCAGGGGAGAGGTTTTCGTAATGAAAAACTGTTTTTT. Encoded protein: CASSGPGQGRGFRNEKLFF. The chain links TRBV6-1 to TRBJ1-4, with D tentatively TRBD1 (6 bases). Germline V lookup: CDR1 MNHNS, CDR2 SASEGT. V lost 4 bases to trimming and J lost 4 bases, with 25 bases between them. The CDR3 extends over 19 amino acids.

This clone was picked up one time. This chain links TRBV6-6 with TRBJ2-4, with 9 bases aligning to TRBD1. Germline V gives CDR1 MNHNY, CDR2 SVGAGI (reference sequence). This CDR3 is built from 16 residues. J gave up 0 bases and V 4 bases, and 4 bases lay outside the gene matches. The CDR3, as DNA: TGTGCCAGCAGTTCACAGGGGGCGCAAGCCAAAAACATTCAGTACTTC. It is translated as CASSSQGAQAKNIQYF.

The sample holds a few counts of this clone. This CDR3 is also generated by other DNA sequences in the sample. This chain uses TRBV10-2 with TRBJ1-5; D remains ambiguous. There are 13 residues in the CDR3. CDR1 and CDR2 from the germline V gene are WSHSY and SAAADI. Deletions cut 3 bases from V and 2 bases from J, with 5 bases between. The chain's CDR3 is CASSDSRNQPQHF. CDR3 in DNA: TGCGCCAGCAGTGATTCCCGCAATCAGCCCCAGCATTTT.

The count of this clone is one. The chain is built from TRBV7-8 and TRBJ2-3; possible D gene TRBD1, 5 bases. The germline V and J ends were trimmed by 0 bases and 2 bases, with 15 bases remaining between them. Looked up from germline, CDR1 is SGHVS and CDR2 is FQNEAQ. CDR3 length: 17 residues. In nucleotides, the CDR3 is TGTGCCAGCAGCTTAGCCCCAGGGCTGGGCGCCACAGATACGCAGTATTTT. Its translation is CASSLAPGLGATDTQYF.

CDR3 bases: TGCGCCAGCAGCTTGATGTCGTTAGCAGTTTACAATGAGCAGTTCTTC. Its translation is CASSLMSLAVYNEQFF. This chain uses TRBV5-1 with TRBJ2-1; D gene unclear. Looked up from germline, CDR1 is SGHRS and CDR2 is YFSETQ. Trimming cost V 1 base and J 4 bases, with 15 bases left between them. This CDR3 is 16 amino acids long.

The V call is TRBV12-5, the J call TRBJ2-1, with 10 bases that match TRBD2. Germline CDR1 LGHNT, CDR2 FRNRAP. Unmatched junction bases numbered 8, after V lost 6 bases and J lost 3 bases. This CDR3 is built from 16 residues. The CDR3 protein is CASGIEPSGSYNEQFF. CDR3 nucleotides: TGTGCTAGTGGAATTGAGCCTAGCGGGAGCTACAATGAGCAGTTCTTC.

The V gene is TRBV2, the J gene TRBJ2-3; tentatively, D is TRBD2 (6 bases). V lost 6 bases and J lost 4, with 8 bases in between. The CDR3 loop spans 12 amino acids. Germline V gives CDR1 SNHLY, CDR2 FYNNEI. The CDR3 coding sequence is TGTGCCAGCAGCGGGAGCTCAGATACGCAGTATTTT. As protein: CASSGSSDTQYF.

The genes are TRBV7-9 and TRBJ1-2, with D possibly TRBD1 on 6 matching bases. Per germline, CDR1 SEHNR and CDR2 FQNEAQ (reference sequence). The CDR3 has 14 amino acids. Trimming pared 1 base from V and 8 bases from J, leaving 14 bases between. The CDR3 loop reads CASSLENRAQGYTF. DNA of the CDR3: TGTGCCAGCAGCTTAGAGAACAGGGCGCAAGGCTACACCTTC.

This clone has a handful of counts. The chain uses TRBV7-2 and TRBJ2-2; 9 bases agree with TRBD2. The CDR3 has 15 amino acids. Germline V gives CDR1 SGHTA, CDR2 FQGNSA. V was clipped by 5 bases and J by 7 bases; unmatched bases: 8. CDR3 residues: CASSPTGLAYGELFF. DNA for the CDR3: TGTGCCAGCAGCCCCACGGGACTAGCCTACGGGGAGCTGTTTTTT. The full variable domain, completed using reference TRBV7-2 and TRBJ2-2, is GAGVSQSPSNKVTEKGKDVELRCDPISGHTALYWYRQSLGQGLEFLIYFQGNSAPDKSGLPSDRFSAERTGGSVSTLTIQRTQQEDSAVYLCASSPTGLAYGELFFGEGSRLTVL.